Listed below are T cell receptor beta chains from one sample, sequenced in a study of cytomegalovirus exposure and HLA in healthy donors. The method was immunoSEQ multiplex PCR; TCRdb's version includes in-frame clones alone and lacks a portion of them. Here the sample spans some 150,000 clones, less than 90% being singletons. What was sequenced was PBMCs. These receptors were obtained from a young woman in good health and CMV-seropositive. CDR3s include the opening cysteine and the closing phenylalanine or tryptophan. Clone size is stated in some rows and not others, as once, few, many or a class when expanded.

>TRBJ1-1|TRBV9|.
CASSVVEWGVTGTEAFF
>TRBJ1-5|TRBV6-1|.
CASFGQFNQPQHF
>TRBJ2-5|TRBV11-3|few
CASSLGAVQETQYF
>TRBJ2-7|TRBV11-3|.
CASTLGGEQYF
>TRBJ2-3|TRBV27|.
CASTKNPTGLDTQYF
>TRBJ2-1|TRBV7-2|.
CASSYGRQAYNEQFF
>TRBJ2-1|TRBV7-2|.
CASSLVGSGSVYNEQFF
>TRBJ1-4|TRBV9|.
CASSVAGRDNEKLFF
>TRBJ2-1|TRBV7-3|.
CASSSTDGGYGEQFF
>TRBJ2-7|TRBV5-6|.
CASSYWTSGRAYEQYF
>TRBJ2-1|TRBV2|.
CASTRTVYNEQFF
>TRBJ2-1|TRBV29-1|.
CSVEGRGWNEQFF
>TRBJ1-1|TRBV29-1|.
CSVEPGRGTEAFF
>TRBJ1-2|TRBV28|.
CASSLILGGEIYGYTF
>TRBJ1-1|TRBV30|.
CAWRAAGDLNTEAFF
>TRBJ2-1|TRBV2|.
CASSARREPYNEQFF
>TRBJ1-2|TRBV6-6|.
CASSYSPGQGDYGYTF
>TRBJ2-1|TRBV11-3|few
CASHSFGVNEQFF
>TRBJ1-2|TRBV19|.
CASSIPGSGYTF
>TRBJ2-1|TRBV9|.
CASSVGSFGNNEQFF
>TRBJ2-1|TRBV7-8|few
CASSLARQGPLNEQFF
>TRBJ2-7|TRBV6-5|.
CASSFYGEQYF